These T cell receptor beta chains were read from a single sample in a study of cytomegalovirus exposure and HLA in healthy donors. Some clones are missing from TCRdb's copy, which holds only in-frame ones; the method was immunoSEQ multiplex PCR. The profile covers roughly 170,000 clones, with approximately 82% appearing a single time and about 2.3% taken by the ten largest. The sequenced sample consisted of PBMCs. Source of these receptors: a woman aged 25-40 years in good health and CMV-seronegative. Each CDR3 is given with its conserved first and last residue. The D gene is left open where the match is weak. Some rows have no size entry. The others give once, few or many, or a class for an expanded clone.

>TRBJ2-5|TRBD2|TRBV15|-
TGTGCCACCAGCAGAGGTATAGCGGGGGGGTCCCAAGAGACCCAGTACTTC
CATSRGIAGGSQETQYF
>TRBJ1-6|-|TRBV28|-
TGTGCCAGCAGTTTTTCTCTACAGGGACCAAATTCACCCCTCCACTTT
CASSFSLQGPNSPLHF
>TRBJ1-4|TRBD1|TRBV2|few
TGTGCCAGCAGTCTAGGACAGGGCAGCGAAAAACTGTTTTTT
CASSLGQGSEKLFF
>TRBJ2-7|-|TRBV5-1|-
TGCGCCAGCAGCTCAAATGGAGGCGTCTCCTACGAGCAGTACTTC
CASSSNGGVSYEQYF
>TRBJ2-2|TRBD2|TRBV6-6|-
TGTGCCAGCCGATACTCTAGCGGGGGAAGGACCGGGGAGCTGTTTTTT
CASRYSSGGRTGELFF
>TRBJ2-7|-|TRBV29-1|-
TGCAGCGTTGGACAGGTTCTGGGGTACGAGCAGTACTTC
CSVGQVLGYEQYF
>TRBJ2-7|-|TRBV21-1|-
TGTGCCAGCAGCAAAGGGGGGCTAAGCTCCTACGAGCAGTACTTC
CASSKGGLSSYEQYF
>TRBJ2-2|-|TRBV7-2|-
TGTGCCAGCAGCCTAACAGTTCTGAACACCGGGGAGCTGTTTTTT
CASSLTVLNTGELFF
>TRBJ2-5|-|TRBV19|-
TGTGCCAGTAGTCTGCGGATCCAAGAGACCCAGTACTTC
CASSLRIQETQYF
>TRBJ1-2|TRBD1|TRBV4-1|-
TGCGCCAGCAGCCAAGAAGTTAAGCCAGGGGGCGAATATGGCTACACCTTC
CASSQEVKPGGEYGYTF
>TRBJ1-2|-|TRBV6-1|-
TGTGCCAGCAGGGCGGACCCAGGGCCTCCCTATGGCTACACCTTC
CASRADPGPPYGYTF
>TRBJ2-7|-|TRBV7-9|-
TGTGCCAGCAGCTTCCTCCAGGGATCAACCTACGAGCAGTACTTC
CASSFLQGSTYEQYF
>TRBJ1-2|TRBD1|TRBV28|-
TGTGCCAGCAGTTCGTCGGACAGGGAGGTTGACTATGGCTACACCTTC
CASSSSDREVDYGYTF
>TRBJ2-5|TRBD1|TRBV7-8|-
TGTGCCAGCAGCCGGCTCGGACAGGGTATGGCCCAGTACTTC
CASSRLGQGMAQYF
>TRBJ2-6|TRBD1|TRBV11-2|-
TGTGCCAGCAGCTGGTCAGGGGGCGCCTCTGGGGCCAACGTCCTGACTTTC
CASSWSGGASGANVLTF
>TRBJ1-6|TRBD1|TRBV7-9|few
TGTGCCAGCAGCGGGACAGGGAATTCACCCCTCCACTTT
CASSGTGNSPLHF
>TRBJ1-2|TRBD1|TRBV6-4|-
TGTGCCAGCAGTGACCCTTTTCCGGGACAGGGCGCCTATGGCTACACCTTC
CASSDPFPGQGAYGYTF
>TRBJ2-1|TRBD2|TRBV7-2|-
TGTGCCAGCAGCCCCCGACTAGCGGGTAGCTCCTACAATGAGCAGTTCTTC
CASSPRLAGSSYNEQFF
>TRBJ2-7|TRBD1|TRBV19|-
TGTGCCAGTAGTCCTAGGGACAGGGTATTCGACGAGCAGTACTTC
CASSPRDRVFDEQYF
>TRBJ2-7|-|TRBV9|-
TGTGCCAGCAGCGTAGAGGGGGGGGGACCACGGCAGTACTTC
CASSVEGGGPRQYF
>TRBJ2-5|-|TRBV10-3|once
TGTGCCACCAAAGCCGGGGGGCGTGAGACCCAGTACTTC
CATKAGGRETQYF
>TRBJ1-3|TRBD1|TRBV2|-
TGTGCCAGCAGTGAACAGGGGGGATCTGGAAACACCATATATTTT
CASSEQGGSGNTIYF
>TRBJ1-2|TRBD1|TRBV7-2|-
TGTGCCAGCAGCCAGGGGGGCAGACATTTAGTAAGAGGCTACACCTTC
CASSQGGRHLVRGYTF